This T cell receptor (beta chain) was identified in a study of CD8 T cells in Susac syndrome. The authors reverse transcribed roughly 0.5 to 1 ug RNA with random hexamers. Across 54 Vbeta and 13 Jbeta, TCR beta CDR3 was amplified with immunoSEQ multiplex PCR. Each CDR3 protein is one row after TCRdb ran MiXCR on the immunoSEQ multiplex PCR reads. The table records about 160,000 distinct CDR3 sequences, about 92% of them present only once. Study-wide results and limits: The relatively small number of individuals in the TCR sequencing and HLA analysis was acknowledged by the study.

This CDR3 comprises 14 residues. Germline V CDR1 and CDR2: DFQATT, SNEGSKA (reference sequence). The V segment lost 2 bases and the J segment 9 bases; nucleotides outside the gene matches: 12. A note on this clonotype: The target antigen is unknown.

While serving as controls, healthy donors were matched for age and sex. V usage is TRBV20-1 and J usage is TRBJ2-5; 7 nucleotides agree with TRBD1. The origin of this receptor is a human donor in good health. Sequenced material: CD4+ T cells from PBMCs. CDR3 bases: TGCAGTGCTAGATCGCGGACAGGCCCTGGGGCCCAGTACTTC. This gives the protein CSARSRTGPGAQYF.